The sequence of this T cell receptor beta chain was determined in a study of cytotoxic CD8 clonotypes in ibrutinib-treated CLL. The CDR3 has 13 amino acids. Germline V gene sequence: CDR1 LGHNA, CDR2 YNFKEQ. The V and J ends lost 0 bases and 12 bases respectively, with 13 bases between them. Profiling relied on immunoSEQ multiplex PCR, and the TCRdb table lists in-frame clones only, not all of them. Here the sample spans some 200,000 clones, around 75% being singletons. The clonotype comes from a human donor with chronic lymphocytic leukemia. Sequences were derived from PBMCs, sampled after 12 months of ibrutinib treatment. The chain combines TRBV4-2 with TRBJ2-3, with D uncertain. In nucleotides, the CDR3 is TGTGCCAGCAGCCAAGATTTCGAGAGGCCTCAGTATTTT. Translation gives CASSQDFERPQYF.